This TCR beta chain was documented in a study of CD8+ T cells in alopecia areata. The CDR3 length is 15 residues. From germline, CDR1 is MGHRA and CDR2 YSYEKL. Trimming shortened V by 8 bases and J by 0 bases, and 17 bases separated the two germline ends. cDNA prepared by RNA extraction and subsequent reverse transcription served as the template for sequencing. Profiled with immunoSEQ multiplex PCR; TCRdb holds only in-frame clones, not every one. Altogether about 150,000 clones are present, more than 55% being singletons, with the ten largest covering 30% to 45%. The TCR was taken from a human donor in good health. The chain combines TRBV4-1 with TRBJ2-7; tentative D call: TRBD2 (6 bases). Material for sequencing was CD8+ T cells sorted from blood. The CDR3 here is CASSLEGNPSYEQYF. The CDR3 DNA follows: TGCGCCAGCTCTTTGGAGGGCAACCCCTCCTACGAGCAGTACTTC.